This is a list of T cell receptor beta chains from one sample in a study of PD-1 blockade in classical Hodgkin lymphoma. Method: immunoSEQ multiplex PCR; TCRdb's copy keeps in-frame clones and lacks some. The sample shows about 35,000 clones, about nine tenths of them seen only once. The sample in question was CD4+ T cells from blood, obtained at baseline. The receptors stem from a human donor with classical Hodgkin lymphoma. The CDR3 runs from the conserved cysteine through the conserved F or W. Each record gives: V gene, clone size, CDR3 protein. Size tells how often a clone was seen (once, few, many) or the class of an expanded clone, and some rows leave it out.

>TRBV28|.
CASSRLAKNIQYF
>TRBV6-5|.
CASSYGGLADTGELFF
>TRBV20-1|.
CSARTVHEQYF
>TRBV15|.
CATSLDRTSNQPQHF
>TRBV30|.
CAWSAVGGWDTDTQYF
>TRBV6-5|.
CASSTPDSYEQYF
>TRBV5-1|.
CASSRTGDVYEQYF
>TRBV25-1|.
CASSVSQGGRHEQFF
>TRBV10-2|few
CASSESGNQPQHF
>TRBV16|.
CASSQSPRGQNTEAFF
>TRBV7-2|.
CASSSEDRGTNQPQHF
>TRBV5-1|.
CASSLGSYNYGYTF
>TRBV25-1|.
CASSELLEWQETQYF
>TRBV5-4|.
CASSPPRQGLNTEAFF
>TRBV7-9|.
CASSFTSGRIDGELFF
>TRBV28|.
CASSLVGQGLAGELFF
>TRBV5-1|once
CASSQDGGVSSYEQYF
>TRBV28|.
CASISQGLGYTF
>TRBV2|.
CASSEPSGRGTGELFF
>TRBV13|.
CASSLDGTRFDEQFF
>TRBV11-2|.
CASSLDRRDRGWVTNEKLFF
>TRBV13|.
CASSSSDGKETQYF